This T cell receptor beta chain emerged from a study of T cells in Graves' hyperthyroidism and ophthalmopathy. This CDR3 contains 15 residues. The V end was cut by 7 bases, the J end by 7 bases, with 19 bases between. RNA transcripts provided the source from which TCR beta CDR3 regions were amplified. Initially, a first-round RT-PCR of the TCR CDR3 employed the HTBI primer set. TCRdb reanalysed the multiplex PCR reads using MiXCR and keeps one entry per CDR3 protein. The data show about 550,000 distinct CDR3 sequences, with around 21% seen just once and 26% held by the top ten. The sample holds many counts of this clonotype.

The chain combines TRBV12-3 or TRBV12-4 with TRBJ2-2; D is possibly TRBD1 (5 bases). This TCR was sampled from a man aged 18 to 35 with Graves' hyperthyroidism. Sequencing input: blood. Here the CDR3 DNA reads TGTGCCAGCACCCCTCGCAGGGAATGGCACGGGGAGCTGTTTTTT. Translation gives CASTPRREWHGELFF.